These 9 T cell receptor beta chains were sequenced from one sample in a study of tumor-infiltrating lymphocytes in primary liver carcinoma. Constant-region priming of roughly 0.45 ug total RNA yielded TCR beta cDNA. Construction of TCR beta libraries relied on three successive nested multiplex PCR rounds employing slightly modified ARM-PCR. Rounds one and two of PCR, each of about 10 cycles, were primed with TRBV1-TRBV30 forward primers and a C-beta reverse primer. Each CDR3 protein gets one entry after TCRdb re-called the multiplex PCR reads with MiXCR. The sample shows 330,000 or so distinct CDR3 sequences, 65% of them seen only once. Germline DNA was also extracted, while the blood RNA originated from unsorted whole blood. Sequences were obtained from peripheral blood. All receptors derive from a man aged 40-55 years with primary liver carcinoma and hepatitis B virus infection.

This sequence joins TRBV19 and TRBJ1-5; 9 bases fit TRBD1. The CDR3 extends over 16 amino acids. Trimming cost V 7 bases and J 2 bases; bases outside gene matches: 9. Germline loops: CDR1 LNHDA, CDR2 SQIVND (reference sequence). This CDR3 is CASTLQGAAGNQPQHF. DNA for the CDR3: TGTGCCAGTACCTTACAGGGGGCGGCGGGCAATCAGCCCCAGCATTTT.

By sample fraction, this clonotype is medium-sized (0.01 to 0.1%). The chain uses TRBV11-2 and TRBJ1-4; 10 nucleotides match TRBD1. Germline V CDR1 and CDR2: SGHAT, FQNNGV. The CDR3 runs 18 residues. Losses at the gene ends were 4 bases for V and 2 bases for J; bases not matched to a gene: 10. The CDR3: CASSSLPGQGSTNEKLFF. The CDR3 nucleotides read TGTGCCAGCAGCTCGTTACCGGGACAGGGGTCCACTAATGAAAAACTGTTTTTT.

In its sample, this clonotype ranks as medium-sized. The CDR3 does not end in the conserved phenylalanine or tryptophan, so this is likely a read error. The DNA is omitted, as the CDR3 cannot be located on it reliably, and the CDR3 follows TCRdb's listing. CDR3 region: CASSLVDSCC. The gene calls are TRBV11-1 and TRBJ2-1. The CDR3 region is 10 residues in length, termini included. Germline V gene sequence: CDR1 SGHAT, CDR2 FQDESV (reference sequence).

As regards this clonotype: The missing conserved phenylalanine or tryptophan at the end of this CDR3 makes a read error likely. The rearrangement links TRBV4-3 to TRBJ2-1, with 7 bases lining up with TRBD2. This CDR3 has 22 residues. V lost 2 bases to trimming and J lost 3 bases; unmatched junction nucleotides: 25. Germline-derived CDR1 and CDR2 are LGHNA and YSLEER. CDR3 amino acids: CASSQRDSLGLVGGHHYNEQFL. CDR3 nucleotide sequence: TGCGCCAGCAGCCAACGAGACAGTTTAGGACTAGTGGGAGGCCACCACTACAATGAGCAGTTCCTC.

The genes are TRBV4-1 and TRBJ2-3, with TRBD2 identical over 9 bases. The CDR3 covers 15 residues. V shed 5 bases, J shed 7 bases, and the junction held 10 bases outside the gene matches. The germline CDR1 and CDR2 sequences are MGHRA and YSYEKL. The CDR3 nucleotides read TGCGCCAGCAGCGGACCGGGACTAGCTGCACATACGCAGTATTTT. Its translation: CASSGPGLAAHTQYF.

The chain combines TRBV5-1 with TRBJ2-1; 7 bases match TRBD2. Germline assignment: CDR1 SGHRS and CDR2 YFSETQ. V was clipped by 0 bases and J by 8 bases; unmatched bases: 11. The CDR3 runs 16 residues. CDR3 protein: CASSLVPNGRPDEQFF. CDR3 coding DNA: TGCGCCAGCAGCTTGGTCCCCAACGGGAGGCCCGATGAGCAGTTCTTC.

This clonotype appeared a single time. One end of the junction varies from germline; a read error may be responsible. The rearrangement joins TRBV11-2 to TRBJ2-7; D is uncertain. The CDR3 covers 13 residues. Looked up from germline, CDR1 is SGHAT and CDR2 is FQNNGV. The CDR3 DNA sequence: TGTGCCAGCAGCTCCGGGTTTACCTACGATCAGTACTTC. Translated: CASSSGFTYDQYF.

For the CDR3, the DNA is TGTGCCAGCAGCTCTTCCGGGACAGGGGACAATGAGCAGTTCTTC. The encoded protein is CASSSSGTGDNEQFF. This chain connects TRBV13 to TRBJ2-1; 10 nucleotides agree with TRBD1. Germline CDR1 PRHDT, CDR2 FYEKMQ (reference sequence). This CDR3 region has 15 residues. The V segment lost 4 bases and the J segment 5 bases; nucleotides outside the gene matches: 5.

This clonotype was observed many times. This chain joins TRBV29-1 and TRBJ1-2; D unclear. Trimming took off 0 bases at V and 5 bases at J, with 10 bases between the two ends. Germline V gene lookup returns CDR1 SQVTM and CDR2 ANQGSEA. CDR3 size: 13 residues. CDR3 protein: CSVEDRGPYGYTF. DNA for the CDR3: TGCAGCGTTGAAGATCGAGGGCCGTATGGCTACACCTTC.